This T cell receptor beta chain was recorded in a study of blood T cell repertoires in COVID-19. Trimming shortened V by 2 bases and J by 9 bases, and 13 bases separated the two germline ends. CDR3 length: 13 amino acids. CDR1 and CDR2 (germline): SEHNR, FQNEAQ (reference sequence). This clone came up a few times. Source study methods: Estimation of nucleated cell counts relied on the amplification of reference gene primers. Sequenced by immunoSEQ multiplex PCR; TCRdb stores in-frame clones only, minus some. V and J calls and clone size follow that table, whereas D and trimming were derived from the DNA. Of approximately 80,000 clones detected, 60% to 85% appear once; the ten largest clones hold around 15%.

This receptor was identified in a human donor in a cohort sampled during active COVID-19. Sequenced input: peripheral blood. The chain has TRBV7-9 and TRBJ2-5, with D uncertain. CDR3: CASSLNPVYPQYF. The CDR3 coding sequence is TGTGCCAGCAGCTTAAACCCCGTCTATCCCCAGTACTTC.